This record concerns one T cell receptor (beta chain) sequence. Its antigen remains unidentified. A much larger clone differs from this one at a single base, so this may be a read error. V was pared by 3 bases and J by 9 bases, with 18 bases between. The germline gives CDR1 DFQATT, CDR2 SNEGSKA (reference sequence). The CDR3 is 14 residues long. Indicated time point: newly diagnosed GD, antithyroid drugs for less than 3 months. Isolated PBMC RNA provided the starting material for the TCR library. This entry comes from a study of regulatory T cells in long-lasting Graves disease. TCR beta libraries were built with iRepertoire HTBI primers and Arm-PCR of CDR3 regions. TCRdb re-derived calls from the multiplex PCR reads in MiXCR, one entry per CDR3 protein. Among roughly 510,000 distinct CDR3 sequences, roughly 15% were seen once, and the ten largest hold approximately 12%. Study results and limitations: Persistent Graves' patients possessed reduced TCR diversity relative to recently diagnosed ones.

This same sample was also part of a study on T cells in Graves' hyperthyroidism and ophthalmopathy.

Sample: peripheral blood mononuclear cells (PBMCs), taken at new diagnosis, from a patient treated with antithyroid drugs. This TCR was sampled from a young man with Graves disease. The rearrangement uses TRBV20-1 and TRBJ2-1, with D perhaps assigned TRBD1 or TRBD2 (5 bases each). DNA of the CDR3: TGCAGTGCTAGGGGACGCCTTAGGGGAAGTGAGCAGTTCTTC. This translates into CSARGRLRGSEQFF.